What follows describes a single T cell receptor (beta chain). Its antigen is undetermined. The same CDR3 arises from other DNA sequences in this sample as well. The sample comes from a study of CD8+ T cells in alopecia areata. Study-wide findings and caveats: A large proportion of expanded lesional clones were detected persisting in scalp and blood during tofacitinib. For lesional scalp, especially alopecia totalis/universalis, clonality was higher than in normal scalp.

cDNA reverse transcribed from extracted RNA served as the sequencing template. The assay was immunoSEQ multiplex PCR, and TCRdb's table has in-frame clones only and misses some. The table shows 200,000 to 250,000 clones, with over 60% occurring only once. Described treatment: oral pan-JAK inhibitor, 5-10 mg twice daily. Sequences were derived from CD4+ T cells sorted from blood, sampled at week 4, from a patient treated with tofacitinib. This TCR came from a human donor with alopecia areata.

The CDR3 DNA is TGTGCCTGGAGTCCTGGGCCCGATCAGCCCCAGCATTTT. Residues: CAWSPGPDQPQHF. The chain links TRBV30 to TRBJ1-5; no definite D call. Trimming pared 2 bases from V and 5 bases from J, leaving 10 bases between. Per germline, CDR1 GTSNPN and CDR2 SVGIG (reference sequence). The length of the CDR3 is 13 residues.